The following is a T cell receptor (beta chain) sequence with its context. This CDR3 region has 15 residues. The germline V and J ends were trimmed by 5 bases and 2 bases, with 15 bases remaining between them. CDR1 and CDR2 from the germline V gene are SGHNT and YYREEE (reference sequence). The data are from a study of blood T cell repertoires in COVID-19. On the study more broadly: Whether acute or convalescent, the COVID-19 samples came from the United States, Italy and Spain. T cells, B-cell-depleted T cells, or PBMCs provided the cDNA or gDNA that served as material.

In the authors' methods: Amplification from reference gene primers served as the basis for estimated nucleated cell counts. Method: immunoSEQ multiplex PCR; TCRdb's copy keeps in-frame clones and lacks some. V, J and clone size were drawn from that table, and D and trimming were deduced from the DNA. This sample carries more than 200,000 clones, 88% of them seen once, and the ten largest clones take approximately 2.2%. The chain couples TRBV5-4 to TRBJ2-3, with D hard to call. This TCR was sampled from a woman aged 40-49 years who had recovered from COVID-19. Sequenced input: peripheral blood. The CDR3 DNA follows: TGTGCCAGCAGATATTGGAGTGCGACCACAGATACGCAGTATTTT. This codes for CASRYWSATTDTQYF.